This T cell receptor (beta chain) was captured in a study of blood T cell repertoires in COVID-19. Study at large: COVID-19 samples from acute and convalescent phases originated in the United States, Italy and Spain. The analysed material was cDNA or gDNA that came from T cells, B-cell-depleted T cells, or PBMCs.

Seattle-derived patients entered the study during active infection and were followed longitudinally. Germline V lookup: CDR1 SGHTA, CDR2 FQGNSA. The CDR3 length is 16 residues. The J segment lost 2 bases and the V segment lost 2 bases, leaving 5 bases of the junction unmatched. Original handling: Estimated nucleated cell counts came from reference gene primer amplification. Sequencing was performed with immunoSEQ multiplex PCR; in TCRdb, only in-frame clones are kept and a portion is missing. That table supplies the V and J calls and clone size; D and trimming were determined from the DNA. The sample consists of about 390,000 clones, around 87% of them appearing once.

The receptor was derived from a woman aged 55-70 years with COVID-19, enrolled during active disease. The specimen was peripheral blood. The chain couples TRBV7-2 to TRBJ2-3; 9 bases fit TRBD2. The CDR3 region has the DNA TGTGCCAGCAGCTTAACTTGGACTAGCGTCACAGATACGCAGTATTTT. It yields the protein CASSLTWTSVTDTQYF.